The T cell receptor beta chain described here comes from a study of T-cell reconstitution after alpha-beta-depleted transplantation in children. This clonotype came up many times. The V gene's germline CDR1 is SGDLS and CDR2 YYNGEE. The CDR3 is made up of 14 amino acids. J gave up 8 bases and V 4 bases, and 7 bases lay outside the gene matches. During its preparation, the TCRbeta library received unique molecular identifiers. TCRdb fed the PCR reads into MiXCR, producing one record per CDR3 protein. The sample includes about 110,000 distinct CDR3 sequences, around a tenth of them seen just once. The input for sequencing was PBMCs from the stem cell graft donor, taken from the stem cell graft. The chain combines TRBV9 with TRBJ2-1, with 9 bases matching TRBD2. The source is a human donor who donated a stem cell graft to a child with acute lymphoblastic leukemia. CDR3 residues: CASSNPSGTHEQFF. CDR3 nucleotides: TGTGCCAGCAGCAACCCTAGCGGGACTCATGAGCAGTTCTTC.